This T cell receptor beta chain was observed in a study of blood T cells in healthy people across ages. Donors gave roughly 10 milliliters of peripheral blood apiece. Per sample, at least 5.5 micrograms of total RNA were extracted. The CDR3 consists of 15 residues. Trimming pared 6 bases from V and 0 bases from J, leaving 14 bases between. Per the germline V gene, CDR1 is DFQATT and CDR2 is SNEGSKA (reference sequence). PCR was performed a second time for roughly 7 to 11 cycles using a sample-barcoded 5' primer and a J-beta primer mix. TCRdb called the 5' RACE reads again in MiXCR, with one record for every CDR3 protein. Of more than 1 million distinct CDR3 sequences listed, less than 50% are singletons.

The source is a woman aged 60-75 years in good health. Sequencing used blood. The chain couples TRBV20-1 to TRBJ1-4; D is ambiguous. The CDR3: CSALDSRATNEKLFF. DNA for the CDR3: TGCAGTGCGTTAGACTCTCGTGCAACTAATGAAAAACTGTTTTTT.